This is a list of T cell receptor beta chains from one sample in a study of blood T cell repertoires in COVID-19. This table comes from immunoSEQ multiplex PCR, and its TCRdb copy is limited to in-frame clones, with some not included. The profile shows hundreds of thousands of clones, approximately 86% of them singletons. Material for sequencing was PBMCs or T cells enriched from blood (not recorded which). Receptor source: a woman aged 55-69 years who had recovered from COVID-19. Both conserved end residues are part of each CDR3.

V	J	CDR3
TRBV27	TRBJ2-1	CAIQGTGVFF
TRBV18	TRBJ2-3	CASSPASRDTQYF
TRBV18	TRBJ1-2	CASSSGQANVYGYTF
TRBV10-3	TRBJ1-6	CAARQLDNSPLHF
TRBV5-1	TRBJ2-2	CASFYGQVNTGELFF
TRBV24-1	TRBJ2-3	CATSAWGGATDTQYF
TRBV2	TRBJ1-5	CASRLQGNQPQHF
TRBV25-1	TRBJ2-5	CASSDRSGETQYF
TRBV3-1/TRBV3-2	TRBJ1-1	CASSPSGYTEAFF
TRBV2	TRBJ1-2	CASRGDSANYGYTF
TRBV6-5	TRBJ2-2	CASKQGNTGELFF
TRBV5-1	TRBJ1-4	CASTIATNEKLFF
TRBV6-1	TRBJ1-2	CASSRLGQGNVGYTF